This entry lists 19 T cell receptor beta chains sequenced from one sample in a study of shared clonotypes between healthy human individuals. Naive CD8 populations comprised CD45RO-negative cells positively selected for CCR7, excluding terminally differentiated effector memory CD45RA+ cells. Clones were sequenced by immunoSEQ multiplex PCR, and TCRdb holds only the in-frame ones, with some missing. In the table there are millions of clones, around 96% of which are singletons. The sample consisted of naive CD8+ T cells sorted from blood. These receptors all stem from a man between 18 and 29 years old in good health.

As regards this clone: Other nucleotide sequences from this sample produce the same CDR3. CDR3 loop: CASSPGTSGSSYEQYF. Here the CDR3 DNA reads TGTGCCAGCAGCCCAGGGACTAGCGGATCCTCCTACGAGCAGTACTTC. This chain uses TRBV7-6 with TRBJ2-7, with 11 bases identical to TRBD2. V trimming: 5 bases; J trimming: 0 bases; junction bases outside the gene matches: 6. This CDR3 spans 16 amino acids. CDR1 is SGHVS, CDR2 FNYEAQ, per germline.

The CDR3 reads CARSFSLETTDTQYF. Here the CDR3 DNA reads TGTGCCAGAAGCTTCTCACTAGAAACCACAGATACGCAGTATTTT. The chain couples TRBV5-3 to TRBJ2-3; D possibly corresponds to TRBD2 (5 bases). TRBV5-3 is an open reading frame whose function is uncertain. There are 15 residues in the CDR3. Trimming shortened V by 2 bases and J by 2 bases, and 12 bases separated the two germline ends.

This clone was found once. The V call is TRBV27, the J call TRBJ2-7, with D possibly being TRBD2 (7 bases). Germline CDR1 is MNHEY and CDR2 is SMNVEV (reference sequence). The CDR3 runs to 16 residues. V gave up 5 bases and J gave up 0 bases, with 17 bases separating them. The DNA of the CDR3 is TGTGCCAGCAGTCGGGAGGTGGACAGATCCTCCTACGAGCAGTACTTC. It encodes CASSREVDRSSYEQYF.

The chain recombines TRBV11-1 with TRBJ2-2, with D perhaps being TRBD1 or TRBD2 (5 bases each). V lost 5 bases and J 6 bases, leaving 10 bases between the germline ends. The CDR3 is 13 residues long. Germline V gene data show CDR1 as SGHAT and CDR2 as FQDESV (reference sequence). DNA of the CDR3: TGTGCCAGCAGCCGGGACGTTCCCGGGGAGCTGTTTTTT. Its protein product is CASSRDVPGELFF. Combining the CDR3 with reference TRBV11-1 and TRBJ2-2 gives the whole variable domain EAEVAQSPRYKITEKSQAVAFWCDPISGHATLYWYRQILGQGPELLVQFQDESVVDDSQLPKDRFSAERLKGVDSTLKIQPAELGDSAMYLCASSRDVPGELFFGEGSRLTVL.

This rearrangement joins TRBV10-3 to TRBJ1-2, with D tentatively TRBD1 (6 bases). The CDR3 covers 14 residues. V gave up 7 bases and J gave up 2 bases, with 14 bases separating them. Germline loops: CDR1 ENHRY, CDR2 SYGVKD. The CDR3 reads CAITDQGPNYGYTF. The CDR3 DNA sequence: TGTGCCATCACCGATCAGGGGCCGAACTATGGCTACACCTTC.

The chain recombines TRBV13 with TRBJ2-3; possibly TRBD2 for D (5 bases). CDR3 length: 13 residues. CDR1 is PRHDT and CDR2 is FYEKMQ in the germline V gene (reference sequence). The V gene lost 7 bases and the J gene lost 2 bases, with 10 bases spanning the gap. The CDR3 region is CASKEVITDTQYF. The CDR3 DNA sequence: TGTGCCAGCAAGGAGGTAATCACAGATACGCAGTATTTT.

The rearrangement uses TRBV7-2 and TRBJ2-7; maybe TRBD2 (5 bases). CDR1 is SGHTA and CDR2 is FQGNSA in the germline V gene. V was pared by 5 bases and J by 6 bases, with 14 bases between. The CDR3 totals 13 residues. CDR3 nucleotides: TGTGCCAGCAGCCCTACTAGGCGGCCCGAGCAGTACTTC. Translating it yields CASSPTRRPEQYF.

The genes are TRBV6-4 and TRBJ2-1; possibly TRBD1 for D (5 bases). The germline V and J ends were trimmed by 3 bases and 1 base, with 10 bases remaining between them. CDR3 size: 15 residues. Germline assignment: CDR1 MRHNA and CDR2 SNTAGT. The CDR3 loop reads CASSERQGSYNEQFF. CDR3 DNA sequence: TGTGCCAGCAGTGAGCGGCAGGGATCCTACAATGAGCAGTTCTTC.

The chain links TRBV5-6 to TRBJ1-1; D might be TRBD1 (5 bases). CDR3 length: 13 amino acids. Germline-derived CDR1 and CDR2 are SGHDT and YYEEEE. The V end lost 7 bases, the J end lost 1 base, and 11 bases lay between the germline ends. The CDR3 DNA reads TGTGCCAGCCTCTGGGGGGAGAACACTGAAGCTTTCTTT. It specifies CASLWGENTEAFF. The entire variable domain, with the rest obtained from reference TRBV5-6 and TRBJ1-1, is as follows: DAGVTQSPTHLIKTRGQQVTLRCSPKSGHDTVSWYQQALGQGPQFIFQYYEEEERQRGNFPDRFSGHQFPNYSSELNVNALLLGDSALYLCASLWGENTEAFFGQGTRLTVV.

V gene TRBV4-1 combines with J gene TRBJ2-7; D is uncertain. The V gene lost 4 bases and the J gene lost 4 bases, with 11 bases spanning the gap. This CDR3 contains 13 residues. Germline CDR1 reads MGHRA; CDR2 reads YSYEKL. In nucleotides, the CDR3 is TGCGCCAGCAGCCCCGTAAACGGATACGAGCAGTACTTC. As protein: CASSPVNGYEQYF.

As concerns this clone: Other DNA sequences in the same sample also yield this CDR3. The CDR3, as DNA: TGTGCCACCAGCAGTGGGACAGTGAACACCGGGGAGCTGTTTTTT. The encoded protein is CATSSGTVNTGELFF. This chain connects TRBV15 to TRBJ2-2; TRBD1 matches 7 bases. V trimming: 3 bases; J trimming: 1 base; junction bases outside the gene matches: 2. Germline V gives CDR1 LNHNV, CDR2 YYDKDF (reference sequence). There are 15 residues in the CDR3.

J is TRBJ2-7 and V is TRBV6-6, with D possibly being TRBD1 (8 bases). Looked up from germline, CDR1 is MNHNY and CDR2 is SVGAGI (reference sequence). V was pared by 9 bases and J by 4 bases, with 13 bases between. The CDR3 has 12 amino acids. The CDR3, as DNA: TGTGCCAGTACAGGGGGGGCTTACGAGCAGTACTTC. This sequence encodes CASTGGAYEQYF.

Worth noting for this clone: Other DNA sequences of this sample code for an identical CDR3. J is TRBJ1-2 and V is TRBV5-6; 7 nucleotides line up with TRBD1. The CDR3 has 13 amino acids. Germline V gives CDR1 SGHDT, CDR2 YYEEEE. Trimming cost V 2 bases and J 6 bases; bases outside gene matches: 4. The chain's CDR3 is CASSFGQGDGYTF. CDR3 DNA sequence: TGTGCCAGCAGCTTCGGGCAGGGGGATGGCTACACCTTC.

This clone appeared once. Written as DNA, the CDR3 is TGTGCCAGCAGTCGATCAGGGCTTACTAATGAAAAACTGTTTTTT. It yields the protein CASSRSGLTNEKLFF. This rearrangement joins TRBV6-5 to TRBJ1-4; D may be TRBD1 (5 bases). Trimming pared 5 bases from V and 2 bases from J, leaving 12 bases between. CDR1 is MNHEY and CDR2 is SVGAGI in the germline V gene. The CDR3 is 15 amino acids.

The V and J genes are TRBV28 and TRBJ1-6, with no clear D. CDR3 length equals 17 residues. From germline, CDR1 is MDHEN and CDR2 SYDVKM. With 2 bases removed from V and 0 bases from J, the gap between germline ends came to 11 bases. CDR3 nucleotides: TGTGCCAGCAGTTTACTCCCCGTAAGCTCCTATAATTCACCCCTCCACTTT. Its protein is CASSLLPVSSYNSPLHF.

The V call is TRBV4-3, the J call TRBJ2-7; D uncertain. V lost 1 base, J lost 1 base, and 8 bases lay in between. This CDR3 contains 14 residues. Germline V lookup: CDR1 LGHNA, CDR2 YSLEER. Here the CDR3 reads CASSQVYQSYEQYF. The DNA for the CDR3 is TGCGCCAGCAGCCAAGTCTACCAATCCTACGAGCAGTACTTC.

On this clone itself: The same CDR3 can be traced to other DNA sequences in this sample. The chain carries TRBV5-1 and TRBJ2-7; possible D gene TRBD1, 6 bases. Trimming removed 2 bases at V and 1 base at J, with 10 bases between. The CDR3 consists of 14 residues. From germline, CDR1 is SGHRS and CDR2 YFSETQ. The DNA of the CDR3 is TGCGCCAGCAGCTTTGGGGGCGCATCCTACGAGCAGTACTTC. It specifies CASSFGGASYEQYF.

The rearrangement links TRBV7-6 to TRBJ2-5, with unresolved D. The CDR3 is made up of 14 amino acids. V lost 1 base, J lost 3 bases, and 9 bases lay in between. Germline V gene lookup returns CDR1 SGHVS and CDR2 FNYEAQ. Here the CDR3 DNA reads TGTGCCAGCAGCTTAGAGGCGGTCAAAGAGACCCAGTACTTC. It codes for CASSLEAVKETQYF.

The V and J genes are TRBV19 and TRBJ2-5; no reliable D call. The CDR3 loop spans 12 amino acids. Trimming removed 5 bases from V and 0 bases from J, with 4 bases in between. The germline CDR1 and CDR2 sequences are LNHDA and SQIVND (reference sequence). The CDR3, as DNA: TGTGCCAGTAGTGGCTACCAAGAGACCCAGTACTTC. This encodes CASSGYQETQYF.